The 13 T cell receptor beta chains listed next were all sequenced from one sample in a study of blood T cell repertoires in COVID-19. Libraries were prepared by immunoSEQ multiplex PCR; TCRdb keeps only in-frame clonotypes and omits some of them. The sample includes roughly 360,000 clones, around 87% of them seen just once. The material sequenced was PBMCs or T cells enriched from blood (not recorded which). The receptor source for this set is a man younger than 40 who had recovered from COVID-19.

V usage is TRBV6-1 and J usage is TRBJ2-7, with 8 bases aligning to TRBD1. There are 17 residues in the CDR3. Per germline, CDR1 MNHNS and CDR2 SASEGT. J was trimmed by 2 bases and V by 0 bases; bases with no gene match: 9. The CDR3 spells CASSEALVGQGTYEQYF. The CDR3 DNA sequence: TGTGCCAGCAGTGAAGCGCTGGTAGGACAGGGTACCTACGAGCAGTACTTC.

The chain links TRBV7-3 to TRBJ1-2; weak D call: TRBD1 (5 bases). The V gene lost 10 bases and the J gene lost 4 bases, with 19 bases spanning the gap. The CDR3 contains 14 residues. Germline V gene lookup returns CDR1 SGHTA and CDR2 FQGTGA. The CDR3 sequence: CATERGPQAYGYTF. The CDR3 DNA reads as TGTGCCACCGAAAGGGGCCCCCAGGCCTATGGCTACACCTTC.

This clone has just one count. V usage is TRBV10-3 and J usage is TRBJ2-1; a possible D gene is TRBD1 (8 bases). V was trimmed by 8 bases and J by 9 bases, leaving 20 bases between them. Per the germline V gene, CDR1 is ENHRY and CDR2 is SYGVKD. The CDR3 runs to 14 residues. The CDR3, as DNA: TGTGCCATCCGGGGGGCAGGGGGCAGTGGTGAGCAGTTCTTC. Protein: CAIRGAGGSGEQFF.

CDR3 amino acids: CASSWDLGGSDTQYF. CDR3 nucleotide sequence: TGTGCCAGCAGCTGGGACCTTGGAGGGTCAGATACGCAGTATTTT. This rearrangement joins TRBV2 to TRBJ2-3; tentatively, D is TRBD2 (6 bases). V dropped 6 bases and J dropped 4 bases, with 17 bases sitting between them. CDR3 length: 15 residues. Germline loops: CDR1 SNHLY, CDR2 FYNNEI.

This clone has more than one count but fewer than ten. The chain is built from TRBV23-1 and TRBJ1-5; D is perhaps TRBD1 (6 bases). TRBV23-1 is sorted into the ORF group, with uncertain function. Trimming shortened V by 0 bases and J by 4 bases, and 13 bases separated the two germline ends. This CDR3 comprises 16 residues. The CDR3 loop reads CASSQSLGAWNQPQHF. The CDR3 region has the DNA TGCGCCAGCAGTCAATCGTTGGGGGCTTGGAATCAGCCCCAGCATTTT.

The chain joins TRBV10-1 to TRBJ1-1; D is unresolved. V was pared by 4 bases and J by 1 base, with 7 bases between. CDR1 is WNHNN, CDR2 SYGVQD, per germline (reference sequence). The CDR3 has 13 residues. CDR3 DNA: TGCGCCAGCAGTGCTCACACGAACACTGAAGCTTTCTTT. It codes for CASSAHTNTEAFF.

The chain is built from TRBV4-2 and TRBJ2-7; perhaps TRBD2 as D (5 bases). The CDR3 is 17 amino acids. V shed 0 bases and J shed 3 bases, with 18 bases lying between them. The germline V gene has CDR1 LGHNA and CDR2 YNFKEQ. The chain's CDR3 is CASSQEVATSSGYEQYF. The CDR3 DNA reads TGTGCCAGCAGCCAAGAGGTAGCGACGAGTTCAGGCTACGAGCAGTACTTC.

CDR3 amino acids: CASSSWEDTQYF. The CDR3 bases are TGTGCCAGCAGCTCCTGGGAGGATACGCAGTATTTT. The chain recombines TRBV9 with TRBJ2-3; perhaps TRBD2 as D (5 bases). The CDR3 totals 12 residues. Germline CDR1 reads SGDLS; CDR2 reads YYNGEE. V shed 4 bases and J shed 6 bases, with 9 bases lying between them.

The rearrangement joins TRBV29-1 to TRBJ1-1; D is ambiguous. The CDR3 consists of 12 residues. V was clipped by 1 base and J by 1 base, with 4 bases between them. The germline gives CDR1 SQVTM, CDR2 ANQGSEA. CDR3 bases: TGCAGCGTTGAAGCTTGGAACACTGAAGCTTTCTTT. This gives the protein CSVEAWNTEAFF.

J is TRBJ1-2 and V is TRBV7-9; 9 nucleotides line up with TRBD1. With V trimmed by 5 bases and J by 6 bases, 7 bases remained unmatched. The CDR3 contains 14 residues. The V gene's germline CDR1 is SEHNR and CDR2 FQNEAQ (reference sequence). CDR3 sequence reads: CASSQGQGYDGYTF. CDR3 nucleotides: TGTGCCAGCAGCCAAGGACAGGGGTACGATGGCTACACCTTC. Supplemented by reference TRBV7-9 and TRBJ1-2, the full variable domain reads DTGVSQNPRHKITKRGQNVTFRCDPISEHNRLYWYRQTLGQGPEFLTYFQNEAQLEKSRLLSDRFSAERPKGSFSTLEIQRTEQGDSAMYLCASSQGQGYDGYTFGSGTRLTVV.

J is TRBJ1-5 and V is TRBV2, with no clear D. Trimming shortened V by 3 bases and J by 0 bases, and 9 bases separated the two germline ends. The CDR3 runs 15 residues. Germline assignment: CDR1 SNHLY and CDR2 FYNNEI. CDR3 amino acids: CASSDVTYSNQPQHF. Written as DNA, the CDR3 is TGTGCCAGCAGTGACGTGACTTATAGCAATCAGCCCCAGCATTTT.

The V call is TRBV6-5, the J call TRBJ1-2; D not resolved. CDR1 is MNHEY, CDR2 SVGAGI, per germline. The CDR3 consists of 15 residues. Trimming removed 0 bases from V and 3 bases from J, with 11 bases in between. The CDR3 region is CASSYSGVGDYGYTF. CDR3 DNA: TGTGCCAGCAGTTACTCCGGGGTTGGGGACTATGGCTACACCTTC.

The chain links TRBV27 to TRBJ2-5; 7 bases map to TRBD1. Trimming cost V 6 bases and J 6 bases; bases outside gene matches: 7. The CDR3 extends over 13 amino acids. CDR1 MNHEY and CDR2 SMNVEV come from the germline V gene (reference sequence). The DNA for the CDR3 is TGTGCCAGCAGCCAACAGGGGATTCAGACCCAGTACTTC. Amino acids: CASSQQGIQTQYF.